These 21 T cell receptor beta chains share one sample of origin, sequenced in a study of blood T cell repertoires in COVID-19. Here immunoSEQ multiplex PCR was the method, and the copy in TCRdb shows in-frame clones only, minus some. Among over 25,000 clones listed, around 82% were seen once. Sample: peripheral blood. The receptors stem from a man older than 75 with active COVID-19.

This chain uses TRBV4-1 with TRBJ1-3; no reliable D call. Germline lookup yields CDR1 MGHRA and CDR2 YSYEKL. CDR3 size: 13 residues. V shed 5 bases and J shed 4 bases, with 9 bases lying between them. CDR3 coding DNA: TGCGCCAGCAGCATCGTACAAGGAAACACCATATATTTT. Translated: CASSIVQGNTIYF.

The J gene is TRBJ1-5, the V gene TRBV15; a weak D match, TRBD1 (5 bases). Germline CDR1 reads LNHNV; CDR2 reads YYDKDF (reference sequence). This CDR3 region has 17 residues. V was clipped by 3 bases and J by 2 bases, with 17 bases between them. In nucleotides, the CDR3 is TGTGCCACCAGCAGGGAGCCCCAGGGTCAGGGCAATCAGCCCCAGCATTTT. It codes for CATSREPQGQGNQPQHF.

This clone showed up just once. V gene TRBV5-1 combines with J gene TRBJ2-2; 9 bases map to TRBD1. The germline V gene encodes CDR1 SGHRS and CDR2 YFSETQ. The CDR3 totals 16 residues. After removal of 0 bases from V and 4 bases from J, the junction contained 4 bases not matched to a gene. Here the CDR3 reads CASSLATGGGTGELFF. In nucleotides, the CDR3 is TGCGCCAGCAGCTTGGCAACAGGGGGCGGCACCGGGGAGCTGTTTTTT.

The chain joins TRBV5-1 to TRBJ2-7, with D possibly matching TRBD2 (6 bases). Looked up from germline, CDR1 is SGHRS and CDR2 is YFSETQ. The ends were cut back, 0 bases at V and 7 bases at J, with 17 bases in the middle. The CDR3 is 15 amino acids. DNA of the CDR3: TGCGCCAGCAGCTTGGAGTCCCTAGCGCCGGGAGAGCAGTACTTC. As protein: CASSLESLAPGEQYF.

The chain couples TRBV6-5 to TRBJ1-5; D is unresolved. Trimming pared 7 bases from V and 1 base from J, leaving 8 bases between. Germline CDR1 is MNHEY and CDR2 is SVGAGI. The CDR3 is made up of 13 amino acids. The CDR3 is CASKDGSNQPQHF. The CDR3 region has the DNA TGTGCCAGCAAAGACGGGAGCAATCAGCCCCAGCATTTT.

V is TRBV30 and J is TRBJ2-5, with 9 nucleotides matching TRBD2. The CDR3 extends over 15 amino acids. Germline values: CDR1 GTSNPN, CDR2 SVGIG (reference sequence). Trimming took 0 bases from V and 5 from J; bases not matched to a gene: 7. In nucleotides, the CDR3 is TGTGCCTGGAGTGTTGGCGGGGGGGCTTATGAGACCCAGTACTTC. Its protein product is CAWSVGGGAYETQYF. The whole variable domain, filled in from reference TRBV30 and TRBJ2-5, reads SQTIHQWPATLVQPVGSPLSLECTVEGTSNPNLYWYRQAAGRGLQLLFYSVGIGQISSEVPQNLSASRPQDRQFILSSKKLLLSDSGFYLCAWSVGGGAYETQYFGPGTRLLVL.

The chain has TRBV3-1 (or the pseudogene TRBV3-2) and TRBJ2-5, with TRBD1 matching 8 bases. CDR1 is LGHDT, CDR2 YNNKEL, per germline (reference sequence). V shed 2 bases and J 2 bases; nucleotides not matched to a gene: 7. The CDR3 runs 16 residues. The DNA for the CDR3 is TGTGCCAGCAGCCAACGGACAGGGAGAGGTCAAGAGACCCAGTACTTC. This encodes CASSQRTGRGQETQYF.

The J gene is TRBJ1-2, the V gene TRBV3-1 (or the pseudogene TRBV3-2); TRBD1 agrees at 9 bases. Looked up from germline, CDR1 is LGHDT and CDR2 is YNNKEL (reference sequence). The ends lost 4 bases at V and 7 bases at J; junction bases unmatched: 10. This CDR3 spans 15 amino acids. CDR3 bases: TGTGCCAGCAGCCCAACAGGGGGCGCGGGTCGTGGCTACACCTTC. This codes for CASSPTGGAGRGYTF.

This clone has more than one count but fewer than ten. The rearrangement uses TRBV3-1 (or the pseudogene TRBV3-2) and TRBJ2-7, with TRBD1 identical over 7 bases. The CDR3 spans 15 residues. V lost 1 base to trimming and J lost 2 bases; unmatched junction nucleotides: 5. Germline CDR1 LGHDT, CDR2 YNNKEL (reference sequence). In nucleotides, the CDR3 is TGTGCCAGCAGCCAAGGACAGGGAGCCCCCTACGAGCAGTACTTC. This codes for CASSQGQGAPYEQYF.

The chain joins TRBV11-1 to TRBJ2-1; TRBD2 agrees at 11 bases. The V segment lost 0 bases and the J segment 8 bases; nucleotides outside the gene matches: 6. CDR3 length equals 16 residues. Germline CDR1 and CDR2: SGHAT and FQDESV (reference sequence). The chain's CDR3 is CASSLASGGASDEQFF. For the CDR3, the DNA is TGTGCCAGCAGCTTAGCTAGCGGGGGGGCCAGCGATGAGCAGTTCTTC.

The chain carries TRBV10-1 and TRBJ2-3, with D possibly being TRBD1 (5 bases). The V end lost 4 bases, the J end lost 4 bases, and 12 bases lay between the germline ends. The CDR3 totals 14 residues. CDR1 and CDR2 (germline): WNHNN, SYGVQD (reference sequence). This CDR3 reads CASSARVGPDTQYF. The CDR3 DNA is TGCGCCAGCAGTGCCCGGGTGGGGCCAGATACGCAGTATTTT.

The chain uses TRBV30 and TRBJ1-5, with 7 nucleotides matching TRBD1. The CDR3 sequence is 16 residues long. The germline CDR1 and CDR2 sequences are GTSNPN and SVGIG (reference sequence). V shed 0 bases and J 1 base; nucleotides not matched to a gene: 6. The CDR3, as DNA: TGTGCCTGGAGTGTGCCGGGACAGACAAGCAATCAGCCCCAGCATTTT. It is translated as CAWSVPGQTSNQPQHF.

V is TRBV11-3 and J is TRBJ2-1; 9 positions match TRBD1. The junction had 8 bases not matched to a gene; V was cut back by 1 base and J by 1 base. CDR1 is SGHNT, CDR2 YENEEA, per germline. The CDR3 sequence is 18 residues long. CDR3 loop: CASSLGRWDRASYNEQFF. CDR3 in DNA: TGTGCCAGCAGCTTAGGGAGGTGGGACAGGGCGTCCTACAATGAGCAGTTCTTC.

V usage is TRBV6-6 and J usage is TRBJ1-1; 11 nucleotides line up with TRBD1. The CDR3 totals 15 residues. Germline assignment: CDR1 MNHNY and CDR2 SVGAGI (reference sequence). V gave up 5 bases and J gave up 1 base; unmatched junction bases: 3. CDR3 loop: CASSTGTGGNTEAFF. The CDR3 DNA is TGTGCCAGCAGTACGGGGACAGGGGGGAACACTGAAGCTTTCTTT.

By share of the sample, this clone is medium-sized (0.01 to 0.1%). In DNA form, the CDR3 reads TGCGCCAGCAGCCTGTGGGGACAGGGGACACAAGAGACCCAGTACTTC. It encodes CASSLWGQGTQETQYF. The chain recombines TRBV5-1 with TRBJ2-5, with 10 bases identical to TRBD1. Trimming cost V 4 bases and J 2 bases; bases outside gene matches: 8. Per germline, CDR1 SGHRS and CDR2 YFSETQ. CDR3 length: 16 amino acids.

This chain joins TRBV4-2 and TRBJ1-4; no definite D call. The CDR3 consists of 15 residues. Per the germline V gene, CDR1 is LGHNA and CDR2 is YNFKEQ. V lost 0 bases and J lost 0, with 5 bases in between. The CDR3, as DNA: TGTGCCAGCAGCCAAGATCAAACAACTAATGAAAAACTGTTTTTT. Translating it yields CASSQDQTTNEKLFF.

CDR3 sequence reads: CASSLQGASEAFF. The CDR3, as DNA: TGTGCCAGCAGCTTACAGGGGGCCAGTGAAGCTTTCTTT. The rearrangement links TRBV7-2 to TRBJ1-1; 8 bases agree with TRBD1. The ends lost 2 bases at V and 7 bases at J; junction bases unmatched: 3. The length of the CDR3 is 13 residues. The V gene's germline CDR1 is SGHTA and CDR2 FQGNSA.

V usage is TRBV5-1 and J usage is TRBJ2-7; D may be TRBD1 (6 bases). This CDR3 comprises 16 residues. Germline CDR1 is SGHRS and CDR2 is YFSETQ. V lost 0 bases to trimming and J lost 3 bases, with 16 bases between them. In DNA form, the CDR3 reads TGCGCCAGCAGCTTGGATCAGGGGATGGGGTACTACGAGCAGTACTTC. The encoded protein is CASSLDQGMGYYEQYF.

The chain carries TRBV3-1 (or the pseudogene TRBV3-2) and TRBJ2-5; the match to TRBD2 covers 15 bases. CDR3 length: 17 amino acids. V was clipped by 4 bases and J by 4 bases; unmatched bases: 7. Germline V CDR1 and CDR2: LGHDT, YNNKEL (reference sequence). The CDR3 region has the DNA TGTGCCAGCAGCCTGGGACTAGCGGGGGGAATGATAGAGACCCAGTACTTC. Its translation is CASSLGLAGGMIETQYF.

This sequence joins TRBV19 and TRBJ1-3; 9 bases are a match to TRBD1. The CDR3 totals 16 residues. V dropped 6 bases and J dropped 0; count of bases not matched to a gene: 6. Germline V gene lookup returns CDR1 LNHDA and CDR2 SQIVND (reference sequence). Here the CDR3 reads CASSHRGQYSGNTIYF. CDR3 in DNA: TGTGCCAGTAGCCACAGGGGGCAGTACTCTGGAAACACCATATATTTT.

The chain recombines TRBV9 with TRBJ2-5, with 10 bases lining up with TRBD2. V was pared by 0 bases and J by 4 bases, with 6 bases of the junction left unmatched. Germline V lookup: CDR1 SGDLS, CDR2 YYNGEE. The CDR3 runs 16 residues. This CDR3 is CASSVASGGQLETQYF. The DNA for the CDR3 is TGTGCCAGCAGCGTAGCTAGCGGGGGACAGCTAGAGACCCAGTACTTC.